This TCR beta chain is drawn from a study of shared clonotypes between healthy human individuals (dated by TCRdb to about 2020). Some background on the complete study: The cohort included three men and two women between 18 and 49 years of age. For each donor, CD4 naive and CD4 memory were each run on three plates, CD8 naive on two plates, and CD8 memory on one plate. To estimate repertoire size and how much clonotype sharing occurs between individuals, the study deeply sequenced the blood TCR repertoires of several healthy adults. Different laboratories and diverse techniques were used to prepare libraries and sequence TCR repertoires, to increase sequencing depth and limit assay-specific biases. Each donor's leukapheresis produced roughly between about 0.8 and 10 billion PBMCs. What the study reported, not specific to this receptor: Sampling was restricted to blood, and TCR repertoires in tissues likely differ from the TCR repertoires found in blood. The small number of donors limited the genetic and exposure-history diversity represented. Clonotypes shared by all four sorted-subset donors showed higher generation probabilities than non-shared clonotypes. Estimated clonotype richness was generally larger for naive than for memory subsets. Sharing across a few donors was observed for approximately 5% of naive CD4, 3% to 3.5% of naive CD8, 2% to 2.5% of memory CD4, and roughly 0.43% of memory CD8 clonotypes. Based on pairwise subsampling, the degree of clonotype sharing among donors was expected to be affected by sequencing depth. Even with the large sequencing depth, rarefaction of the sorted-subset datasets indicated that sequencing was incomplete.

Spanning cysteine to phenylalanine, the CDR3 consists of 17 amino acids. The DNA shown is the 51-base CDR3, in frame from base 1. Trimming removed 0 bases from V and 3 bases from J; the gene matches leave 10 bases unexplained. Per the germline V gene, LGHNA is the CDR1 and YSLEER is the CDR2. As regards this clone: Its cognate antigen has yet to be identified. No clone much larger than this one lies a single base away; base qualities are absent.

Using the deep immunoSEQ assay, multiplex PCR amplified TCR CDR3 regions from genomic DNA. Extracted genomic DNA from each cell subset was distributed evenly across all wells of several immunoSEQ 96-well plates, and each plate was treated as a replicate. For sorted subsets, about 200 ng genomic DNA, equal to some 30,000 T cell genomes, was loaded into each replicate PCR. Purified libraries were measured with a Qubit 3.0 fluorometer, size-checked on a Bioanalyzer 2100, and measured again with the KAPA Library Quantification kit. Every immunoSEQ 96-well plate was sequenced on a dedicated single-read 150-cycle Illumina NextSeq 550 flow cell. The authors' pipeline ran thus. Because the immunoSEQ output included only junctional sequences and no quality scores, the filtering could not be the same as the filtering used for full-length reads. Sequences were annotated with PyIR, a Python wrapper for IgBLAST v1.9, and V/J genes and CDR3 were assigned using IMGT germline references. Reads with weak V/J assignments (E-value above 1e-6), missing CDR3, stop codons, out-of-frame junctions, or ambiguous translated residues were removed. V3J clonotypes were defined as sequences sharing an identical inferred V gene, J gene, and CDR3 amino acid sequence. To compute the percentage overlap between repertoires, the number of shared unique clonotypes was divided by the size of the smaller repertoire. Repertoire richness was assessed with RTK rarefaction, the Chao1 estimator, and Recon v2.1 estimates of unobserved clonotypes. OLGA was used to compute generation probabilities for all TCRbeta clonotypes that the gDNA method yielded from four donors. TCRdb provides this immuneACCESS table in a form limited to in-frame rearrangements. Some clones are lacking; in checked studies, under half of them reflect an unresolved V gene, and why the rest are absent is not known. From that table come the V and J calls and clone size; the DNA was used to work out D and trimming. The sample profile shows roughly 2 million clones; just under 95% of them were found once. 0.85% to 1.3% of the sample is in the top ten clones.

CD8 naive samples were CD45RO-negative cells positively selected for CCR7, giving a CD45RA+CCR7+ population that excluded TemRA cells. Healthy HIV-negative adults with no recently reported acute infections or vaccinations were included as donors. Every donor was a Caucasian adult residing in Nashville, Tennessee, USA. Blood was obtained by leukapheresis, after which PBMCs were separated by Ficoll-Histopaque density gradient centrifugation and cryopreserved in liquid nitrogen vapor phase. Analytical flow cytometry was used to check the purity and quantity of each magnetically sorted T cell population. From each sorted fraction, genomic DNA was isolated and quantified by UV absorbance on a Nanodrop 2000c.

The sample comprised naive CD8+ T cells sorted from blood. The cell subset or site label here, explained by the study, means: CD45RA+CCR7+. The V and J segments used are TRBV4-3 and TRBJ2-7, with 8 middle bases fitting TRBD2. This TCR was recovered from a young man in good health. The sequence in DNA is TGCGCCAGCAGCCAAGATTCGTCCCTAGCGGGTCTCTACGAGCAGTACTTC. Translated, this gives CASSQDSSLAGLYEQYF.